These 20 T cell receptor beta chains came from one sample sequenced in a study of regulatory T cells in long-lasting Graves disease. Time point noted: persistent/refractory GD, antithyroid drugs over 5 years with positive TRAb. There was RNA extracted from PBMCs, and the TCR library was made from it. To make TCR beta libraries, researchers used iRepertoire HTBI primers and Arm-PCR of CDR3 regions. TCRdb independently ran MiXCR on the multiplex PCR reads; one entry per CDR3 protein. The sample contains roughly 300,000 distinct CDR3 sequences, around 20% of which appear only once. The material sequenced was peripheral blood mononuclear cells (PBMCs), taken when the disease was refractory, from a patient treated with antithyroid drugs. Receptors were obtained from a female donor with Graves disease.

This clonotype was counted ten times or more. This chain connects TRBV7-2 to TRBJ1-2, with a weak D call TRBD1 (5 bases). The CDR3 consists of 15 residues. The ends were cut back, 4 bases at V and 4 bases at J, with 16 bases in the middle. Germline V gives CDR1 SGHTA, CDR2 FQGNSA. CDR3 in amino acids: CASSSKLQGGYGYTF. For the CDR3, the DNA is TGTGCCAGCAGCTCTAAACTTCAGGGTGGCTATGGCTACACCTTC.

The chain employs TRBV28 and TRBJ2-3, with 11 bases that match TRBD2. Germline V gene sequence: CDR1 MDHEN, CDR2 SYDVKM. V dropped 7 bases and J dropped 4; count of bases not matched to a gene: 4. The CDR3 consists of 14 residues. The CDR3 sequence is CASIFSGRADTQYF. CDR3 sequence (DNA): TGTGCCAGCATATTTAGCGGGAGGGCAGATACGCAGTATTTT.

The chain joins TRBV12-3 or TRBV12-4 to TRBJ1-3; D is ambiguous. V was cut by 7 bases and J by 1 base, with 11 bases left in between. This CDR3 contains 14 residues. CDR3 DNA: TGTGCCAGCACCCCGGGTCGATCTGGAAACACCATATATTTT. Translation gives CASTPGRSGNTIYF.

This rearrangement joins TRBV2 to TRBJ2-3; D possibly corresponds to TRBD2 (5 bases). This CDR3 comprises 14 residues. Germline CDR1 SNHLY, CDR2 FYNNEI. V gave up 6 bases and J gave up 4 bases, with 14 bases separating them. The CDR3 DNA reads TGTGCCAGCAGCCGAGGGTTCAGCGCAGATACGCAGTATTTT. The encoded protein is CASSRGFSADTQYF.

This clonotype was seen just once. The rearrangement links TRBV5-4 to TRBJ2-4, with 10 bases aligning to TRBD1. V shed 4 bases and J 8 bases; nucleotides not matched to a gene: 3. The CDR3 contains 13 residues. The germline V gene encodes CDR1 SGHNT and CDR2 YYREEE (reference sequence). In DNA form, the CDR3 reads TGTGCCAGCAGCCGACAGGGGGCCGACATTCAGTACTTC. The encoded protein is CASSRQGADIQYF.

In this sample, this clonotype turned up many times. The CDR3 DNA follows: TGTGCCAGCCGGGACAGGGGGTACGAGCAGTACTTC. It specifies CASRDRGYEQYF. This sequence joins TRBV27 and TRBJ2-7, with 11 positions matching TRBD1. Germline V gene sequence: CDR1 MNHEY, CDR2 SMNVEV (reference sequence). The CDR3 totals 12 residues. Trimming removed 8 bases from V and 4 bases from J; junction bases left unmatched: 1.

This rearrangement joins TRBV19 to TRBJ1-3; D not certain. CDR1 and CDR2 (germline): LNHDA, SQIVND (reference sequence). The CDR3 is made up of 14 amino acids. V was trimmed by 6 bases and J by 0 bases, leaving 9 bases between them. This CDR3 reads CASRTYSSGNTIYF. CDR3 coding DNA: TGTGCCAGTAGGACGTACAGCTCTGGAAACACCATATATTTT.

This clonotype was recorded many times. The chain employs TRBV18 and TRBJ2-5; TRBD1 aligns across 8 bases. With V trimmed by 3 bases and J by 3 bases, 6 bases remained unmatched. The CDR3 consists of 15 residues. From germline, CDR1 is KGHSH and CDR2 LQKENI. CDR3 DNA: TGTGCCAGCTCACCGATGACAGGGGATGAAGAGACCCAGTACTTC. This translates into CASSPMTGDEETQYF.

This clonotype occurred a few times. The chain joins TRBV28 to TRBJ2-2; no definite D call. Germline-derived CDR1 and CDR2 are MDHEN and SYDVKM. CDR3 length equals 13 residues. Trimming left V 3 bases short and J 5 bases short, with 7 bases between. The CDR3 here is CASSFGATGELFF. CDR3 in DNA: TGTGCCAGCAGTTTTGGAGCGACCGGGGAGCTGTTTTTT.

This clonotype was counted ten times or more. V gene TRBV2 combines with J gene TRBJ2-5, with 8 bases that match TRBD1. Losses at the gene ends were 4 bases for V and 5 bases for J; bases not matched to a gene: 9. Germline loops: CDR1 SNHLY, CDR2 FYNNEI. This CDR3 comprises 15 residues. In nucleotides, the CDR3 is TGTGCCAGCAGTGCAGGGGGCGACATTTGGGAGACCCAGTACTTC. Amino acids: CASSAGGDIWETQYF.

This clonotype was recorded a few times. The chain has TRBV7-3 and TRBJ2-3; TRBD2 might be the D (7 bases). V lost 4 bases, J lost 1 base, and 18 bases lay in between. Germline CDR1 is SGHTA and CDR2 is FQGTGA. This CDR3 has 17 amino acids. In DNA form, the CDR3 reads TGTGCCAGCAGCTCCGAGGGGGGGGGCGGCCGCACAGATACGCAGTATTTT. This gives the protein CASSSEGGGGRTDTQYF.

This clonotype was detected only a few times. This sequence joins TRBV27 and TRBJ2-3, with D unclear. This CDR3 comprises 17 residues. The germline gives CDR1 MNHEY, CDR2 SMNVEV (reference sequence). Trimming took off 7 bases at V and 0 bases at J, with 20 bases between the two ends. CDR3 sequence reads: CASNSPSRQSSTDTQYF. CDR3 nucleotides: TGTGCCAGCAATTCCCCCTCCCGGCAATCGAGCACAGATACGCAGTATTTT.

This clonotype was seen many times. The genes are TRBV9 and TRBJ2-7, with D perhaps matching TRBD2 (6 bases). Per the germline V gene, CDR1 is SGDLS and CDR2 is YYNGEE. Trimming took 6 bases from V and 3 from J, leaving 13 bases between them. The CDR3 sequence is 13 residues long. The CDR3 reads CASIGLSGYEQYF. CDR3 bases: TGTGCCAGCATAGGACTTAGCGGCTACGAGCAGTACTTC.

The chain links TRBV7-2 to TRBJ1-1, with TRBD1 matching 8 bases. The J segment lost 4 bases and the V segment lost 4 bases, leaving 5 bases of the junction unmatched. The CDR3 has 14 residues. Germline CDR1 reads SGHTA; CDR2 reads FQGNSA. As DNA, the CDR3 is TGTGCCAGCAGCTCACAGGGGGGGAGCACTGAAGCTTTCTTT. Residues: CASSSQGGSTEAFF.

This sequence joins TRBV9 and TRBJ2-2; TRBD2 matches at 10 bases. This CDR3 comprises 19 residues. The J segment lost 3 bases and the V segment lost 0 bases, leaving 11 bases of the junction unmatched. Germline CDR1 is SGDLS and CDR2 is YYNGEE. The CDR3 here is CASSVALRGTSEDTGELFF. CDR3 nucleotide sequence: TGTGCCAGCAGCGTAGCACTAAGAGGGACTAGCGAGGACACCGGGGAGCTGTTTTTT.

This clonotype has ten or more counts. CDR3: CASSPRDGAYEQYF. CDR3 bases: TGCGCCAGCAGCCCCCGGGACGGTGCCTACGAGCAGTACTTC. The chain uses TRBV5-1 and TRBJ2-7; D might be TRBD1 or TRBD2, each matching 5 bases. There are 14 residues in the CDR3. The germline V and J ends were trimmed by 4 bases and 2 bases, with 13 bases remaining between them. Germline CDR1 is SGHRS and CDR2 is YFSETQ.

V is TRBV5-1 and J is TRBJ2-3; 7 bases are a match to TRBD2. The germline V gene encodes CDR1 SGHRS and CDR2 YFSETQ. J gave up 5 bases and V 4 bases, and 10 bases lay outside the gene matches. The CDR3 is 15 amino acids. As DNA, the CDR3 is TGCGCCAGCAGCCTCGTAGGACCGGGAGGAGATACGCAGTATTTT. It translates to CASSLVGPGGDTQYF.

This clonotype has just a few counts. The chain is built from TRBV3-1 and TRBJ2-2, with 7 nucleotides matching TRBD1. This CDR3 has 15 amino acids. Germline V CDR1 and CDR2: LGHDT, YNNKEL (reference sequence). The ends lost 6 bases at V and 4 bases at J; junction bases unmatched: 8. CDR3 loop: CASRTGAGVTGELFF. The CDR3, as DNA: TGTGCCAGCAGAACAGGGGCTGGGGTCACCGGGGAGCTGTTTTTT. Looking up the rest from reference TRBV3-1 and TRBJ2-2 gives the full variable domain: DTAVSQTPKYLVTQMGNDKSIKCEQNLGHDTMYWYKQDSKKFLKIMFSYNNKELIINETVPNRFSPKSPDKAHLNLHINSLELGDSAVYFCASRTGAGVTGELFFGEGSRLTVL.

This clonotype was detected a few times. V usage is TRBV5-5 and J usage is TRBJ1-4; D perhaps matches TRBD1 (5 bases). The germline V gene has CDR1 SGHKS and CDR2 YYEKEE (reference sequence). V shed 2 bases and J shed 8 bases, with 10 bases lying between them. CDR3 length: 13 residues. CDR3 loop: CASSFTGEEKLFF. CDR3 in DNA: TGTGCCAGCAGCTTCACGGGGGAGGAAAAACTGTTTTTT.

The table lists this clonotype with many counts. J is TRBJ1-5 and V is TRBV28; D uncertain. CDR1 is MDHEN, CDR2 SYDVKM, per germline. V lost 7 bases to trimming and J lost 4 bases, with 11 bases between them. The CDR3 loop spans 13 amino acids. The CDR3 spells CASNILENQPQHF. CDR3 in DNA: TGTGCCAGCAACATTCTCGAAAATCAGCCCCAGCATTTT.